This T cell receptor beta chain emerged from a study of siplizumab effects on memory and regulatory T cells. A note on this clone: No antigen is known for it.

For every sample, 75,000 to 100,000 TCR templates were assayed. The protocol was immunoSEQ multiplex PCR, while the TCRdb copy is restricted to in-frame clones and leaves out a portion. Altogether tens of thousands of clones are present, just over 90% being singletons, with the ten largest covering about two fifths. General observations from the study: The mapping of alloreactive clones to unstimulated subsets covered only a minor fraction of them. Contribution to the alloresponse seemed major for naive T cells, which also seemed more diverse than memory cells.

The sequence came from a human donor in good health. The sample comprised CD8+ T cells sorted from blood.

Here the CDR3 reads CASSVTREGQLYEQYF. As DNA, the CDR3 is TGTGCCAGCAGCGTTACTCGGGAGGGCCAGCTCTACGAGCAGTACTTC. V and J are TRBV13 and TRBJ2-7; 8 nucleotides align to TRBD2. The CDR3 loop spans 16 amino acids. The V segment lost 5 bases and the J segment 3 bases; nucleotides outside the gene matches: 12. Germline CDR1 reads PRHDT; CDR2 reads FYEKMQ (reference sequence).